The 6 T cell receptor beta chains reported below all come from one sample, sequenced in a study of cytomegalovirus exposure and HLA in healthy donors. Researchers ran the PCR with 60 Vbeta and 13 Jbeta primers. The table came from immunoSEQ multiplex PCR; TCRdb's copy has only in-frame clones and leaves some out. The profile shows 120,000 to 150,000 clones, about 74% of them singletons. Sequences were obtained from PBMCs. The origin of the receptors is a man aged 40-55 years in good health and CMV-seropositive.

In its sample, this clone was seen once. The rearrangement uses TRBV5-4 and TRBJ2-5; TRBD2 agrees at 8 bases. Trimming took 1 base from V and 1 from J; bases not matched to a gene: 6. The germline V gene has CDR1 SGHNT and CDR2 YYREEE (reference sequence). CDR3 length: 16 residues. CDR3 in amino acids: CASSLWAGGTQETQYF. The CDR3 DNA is TGTGCCAGCAGCTTGTGGGCGGGGGGAACCCAAGAGACCCAGTACTTC. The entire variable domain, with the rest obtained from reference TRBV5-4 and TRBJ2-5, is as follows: ETGVTQSPTHLIKTRGQQVTLRCSSQSGHNTVSWYQQALGQGPQFIFQYYREEENGRGNFPPRFSGLQFPNYSSELNVNALELDDSALYLCASSLWAGGTQETQYFGPGTRLLVL.

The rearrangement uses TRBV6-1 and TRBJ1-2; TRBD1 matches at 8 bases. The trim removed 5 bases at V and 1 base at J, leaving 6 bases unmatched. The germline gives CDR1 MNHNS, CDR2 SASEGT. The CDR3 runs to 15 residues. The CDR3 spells CASSPRTGLNYGYTF. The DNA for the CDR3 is TGTGCCAGCAGTCCCCGGACAGGGCTTAACTATGGCTACACCTTC.

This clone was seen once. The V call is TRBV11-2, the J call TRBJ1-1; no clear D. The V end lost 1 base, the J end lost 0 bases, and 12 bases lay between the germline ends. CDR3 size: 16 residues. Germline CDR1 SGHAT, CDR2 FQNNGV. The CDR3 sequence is CASSLGPGGLNTEAFF. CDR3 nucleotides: TGTGCCAGCAGCTTAGGCCCAGGAGGGTTGAACACTGAAGCTTTCTTT.

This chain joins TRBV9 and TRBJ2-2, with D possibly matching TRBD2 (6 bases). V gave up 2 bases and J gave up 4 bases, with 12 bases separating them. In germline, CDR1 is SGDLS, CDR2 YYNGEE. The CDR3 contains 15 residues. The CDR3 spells CASSVGGGVTGELFF. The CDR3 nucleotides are TGTGCCAGCAGCGTCGGGGGAGGCGTCACCGGGGAGCTGTTTTTT.

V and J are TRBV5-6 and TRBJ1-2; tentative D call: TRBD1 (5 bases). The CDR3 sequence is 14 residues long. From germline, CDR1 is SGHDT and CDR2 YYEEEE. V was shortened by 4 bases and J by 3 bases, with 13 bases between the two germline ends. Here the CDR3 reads CASSLSGDYYGYTF. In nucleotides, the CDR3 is TGTGCCAGCAGCCTATCGGGGGACTACTATGGCTACACCTTC.

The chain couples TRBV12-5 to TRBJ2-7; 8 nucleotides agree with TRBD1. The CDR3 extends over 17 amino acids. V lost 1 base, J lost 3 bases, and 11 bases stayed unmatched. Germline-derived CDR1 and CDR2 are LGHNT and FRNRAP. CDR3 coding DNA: TGTGCTAGTGGTTTGGGAATTACAGGGGGTTGGGACTACGAGCAGTACTTC. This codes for CASGLGITGGWDYEQYF.